These T cell receptor beta chains were read from a single sample in a study of vaccination effects on CD4 cells after COVID-19. TCRdb keeps only in-frame clones here, not all; method: immunoSEQ multiplex PCR. The sample contains 70,000 to 85,000 clones, about 86% of which appear only once. These receptors are not linked to any known antigen. This specimen consisted of CD4+ T cells from PBMCs cultured with HCoV-229E spike peptides, obtained after COVID-19 vaccination. The receptors were gathered from a human donor who received a COVID-19 vaccine. CDR3s include the opening cysteine and the closing phenylalanine or tryptophan. D genes are given only for firm matches. Expanded clones get a size class; other rows say once, few or many, or leave the size out.

>TRBJ2-3|-|few|TRBV11-3
TGTGCCAGCAGCTTAATATATGCGTCCGATACGCAGTATTTT
CASSLIYASDTQYF
>TRBJ1-2|-|-|TRBV7-3
TGTGCCAGCAGCTCGGGACCCTCCTATGGCTACACCTTC
CASSSGPSYGYTF
>TRBJ2-5|TRBD1|few|TRBV7-9
TGTGCCAGCAGCTCCCTCAAACAGGGGGGAGAGACCCAGTACTTC
CASSSLKQGGETQYF
>TRBJ2-1|TRBD2|-|TRBV2
TGTGCCAGTCGAGATAGCGGGGGCGCATACAATGAGCAGTTCTTC
CASRDSGGAYNEQFF
>TRBJ2-5|-|-|TRBV7-8
TGTGCCAGCAGCTTACGTACCCTACAAGAGACCCAGTACTTC
CASSLRTLQETQYF
>TRBJ1-4|-|-|TRBV27
TGTGCCAGCAGTAAGCCAGGGGAAGTACGTGAAAAACTGTTTTTT
CASSKPGEVREKLFF
>TRBJ2-1|TRBD1|-|TRBV19
TGTGCCAGTAGTACAGACAGGGGCTCCTACAATGAGCAGTTCTTC
CASSTDRGSYNEQFF
>TRBJ2-3|-|-|TRBV27
TGTGCCAGCAGTCAAGGGTTAAGCACAGATACGCAGTATTTT
CASSQGLSTDTQYF
>TRBJ2-5|TRBD2|-|TRBV11-3
TGTGCCAGCAGCCCTCCGGGGGGTAGCGGGGGGGCCTTAGAGACCCAGTACTTC
CASSPPGGSGGALETQYF
>TRBJ1-2|TRBD1|-|TRBV27
TGTGCCAGCAGCAACCGACCGGGACAGGGAAGGAAGTGGAACTATGGCTACACCTTC
CASSNRPGQGRKWNYGYTF
>TRBJ1-1|-|-|TRBV7-9
TGTGCCAGCAGCCCGGGACAAGAGAACACTGAAGCTTTCTTT
CASSPGQENTEAFF
>TRBJ2-4|TRBD2|-|TRBV3-1/TRBV3-2
TGTGCCAGCAGCCAACGACCCGGGACTAGCGGGGGGGCTGGAAACATTCAGTACTTC
CASSQRPGTSGGAGNIQYF
>TRBJ1-5|TRBD1|-|TRBV7-2
TGTGCCAGCAGCTTAGGAGGGGGCCCGCCTCAGCCCCAGCATTTT
CASSLGGGPPQPQHF
>TRBJ1-6|TRBD1|-|TRBV7-2
TGTGCCAGCAGCTCCCAGGGGGCGAATTCACCCCTCCACTTT
CASSSQGANSPLHF
>TRBJ1-6|-|-|TRBV6-5
TGTGCCAGCAGTTACCTTCAGGGTGGGTCACCCCTCCACTTT
CASSYLQGGSPLHF
>TRBJ1-3|-|few|TRBV18
TGTGCCAGCTCAGGGGACACTGGAAACACCATATATTTT
CASSGDTGNTIYF
>TRBJ2-5|-|-|TRBV4-1
TGCGCCAGCAGCCAAGTGAAGGCGGCCCAAGAGACCCAGTACTTC
CASSQVKAAQETQYF
>TRBJ1-2|TRBD1|-|TRBV15
TGTGCCACCAGCAACCGGGGACAGAACTATGGCTACACCTTC
CATSNRGQNYGYTF
>TRBJ1-3|-|once|TRBV4-3
TGCGCCAGCAGCCAAGCAGGCTCTGGAAACACCATATATTTT
CASSQAGSGNTIYF
>TRBJ2-3|-|-|TRBV2
TGTGCCAGCAGTGAACGGACGCAGTATTTT
CASSERTQYF
>TRBJ2-3|TRBD2|-|TRBV5-5
TGTGCCAGCAGCTTGAGACTAGCAGGGACGGATACGCAGTATTTT
CASSLRLAGTDTQYF
>TRBJ1-5|-|-|TRBV19
TGTGCCAGTAGTCTCCGGGCAAATAGCAATCAGCCCCAGCATTTT
CASSLRANSNQPQHF
>TRBJ2-1|-|-|TRBV7-2
TGTGCCAGCAGCGTCGGACAGAAGGGCAATGAGCAGTTCTTC
CASSVGQKGNEQFF
>TRBJ2-2|TRBD1|-|TRBV19
TGTGCCAGTAGTAATTCGGCAGGGGGATTAACCGGGGAGCTGTTTTTT
CASSNSAGGLTGELFF
>TRBJ2-1|-|-|TRBV7-2
TGTGCCAGCAGGGGAGGAGCGGTGGGCAATGAGCAGTTCTTC
CASRGGAVGNEQFF
>TRBJ2-2|-|-|TRBV5-1
TGCGCCAGCAGCTTTCCAGCGAACACCGGGGAGCTGTTTTTT
CASSFPANTGELFF
>TRBJ2-1|-|-|TRBV14
TGTGCCAGCAGTTTGATGAGGTTCGGGAATGAGCAGTTCTTC
CASSLMRFGNEQFF
>TRBJ1-2|-|-|TRBV18
TGTGCCAGCTCACCTGACTACTATGGCTACACCTTC
CASSPDYYGYTF
>TRBJ1-1|TRBD1|-|TRBV28
TGTGCCAGCAGTTTGGGTGACAGGGTCGATGAAGCTTTCTTT
CASSLGDRVDEAFF
>TRBJ2-5|-|-|TRBV5-1
TGCGCCAGCAGCCGAGGTGGGGTTAAGCAAGAGACCCAGTACTTC
CASSRGGVKQETQYF
>TRBJ2-4|TRBD2|-|TRBV7-3
TGTGCCAGCAGCCGTGACTCTAGCGGGGGGCGCGGCATTCAGTACTTC
CASSRDSSGGRGIQYF
>TRBJ2-5|TRBD1|-|TRBV5-1
TGCGCCAGCGGGACAGGGGGGGCAGAGACCCAGTACTTC
CASGTGGAETQYF
>TRBJ1-3|-|-|TRBV5-5
TGTGCCAGCAGCAGGGGGACGGACGGAGGAAACACCATATATTTT
CASSRGTDGGNTIYF
>TRBJ1-3|-|-|TRBV10-3
TGTGCCCACTCAGATCCTGCGGGAAACACCATATATTTT
CAHSDPAGNTIYF
>TRBJ1-1|-|-|TRBV2
TGTGCCAGCCTTATAGAGGAGAACACTGAAGCTTTCTTT
CASLIEENTEAFF
>TRBJ1-1|-|-|TRBV7-2
TGTGCCAGCAGCTTAGGCGGGGGGGCTTTCTTT
CASSLGGGAFF
>TRBJ1-5|-|-|TRBV10-3
TGTGCCATCAGTGAGTCTGTGGTATTAATGGGCAATCAGCCCCAGCATTTT
CAISESVVLMGNQPQHF
>TRBJ2-5|TRBD1|-|TRBV5-1
TGCGCCAGCATGCTAGGGACAGCACAAGAGACCCAGTACTTC
CASMLGTAQETQYF
>TRBJ2-6|-|once|TRBV3-1/TRBV3-2
TGTGCCAGCAGCCAAGTTTGGAACGTCCTGACTTTC
CASSQVWNVLTF
>TRBJ2-1|-|-|TRBV15
TGTGCCACCAGCAGAGATCTGGCTCCTCGTCTGAATGAGCAGTTCTTC
CATSRDLAPRLNEQFF
>TRBJ1-1|-|once|TRBV19
TGTGCCAGTATTGAGACAGGAACTGAAGCTTTCTTT
CASIETGTEAFF
>TRBJ1-1|TRBD1|-|TRBV7-9
TGTGCCAGCAACATTGGACAGGGCTTCACTGAAGCTTTCTTT
CASNIGQGFTEAFF
>TRBJ2-6|TRBD1|-|TRBV6-1
TGTGCCAGCAGTGCCCGGGACAGGGGAGCAGGGGCCAACGTCCTGACTTTC
CASSARDRGAGANVLTF
>TRBJ2-1|TRBD2|-|TRBV18
TGTGCCAGCTCGCCCTTAGCGGGGGGAGGCAATGAGCAGTTCTTC
CASSPLAGGGNEQFF
>TRBJ2-4|TRBD1|-|TRBV18
TGTGCCAGCGGCAACCGGGACAGCGGAAAAAACATTCAGTACTTC
CASGNRDSGKNIQYF
>TRBJ1-1|TRBD1|once|TRBV10-1
TGCGCCAGCAGTGAGTGGCGGACAGGGGGCATTGACACTGAAGCTTTCTTT
CASSEWRTGGIDTEAFF